This note documents a single TCR beta chain sequence. Its target is unknown. The data are from a study of T cells in localized non-small cell lung cancer. General observations from the study: Appearing in adjacent lung were a median roughly 57 of the top 100 tumor clones.

Germline lookup yields CDR1 MNHEY and CDR2 SMNVEV (reference sequence). The CDR3 length is 15 residues. V was clipped by 3 bases and J by 6 bases, with 14 bases between them. The table came from immunoSEQ multiplex PCR; TCRdb's copy has only in-frame clones and leaves some out. The repertoire consists of fewer than 15,000 clones, with roughly 80% occurring once and the leading ten covering 25% to 35%. The chain couples TRBV27 to TRBJ2-2, with a weak D call TRBD1 (5 bases). This clonotype originated in a male donor at least 60 years old with stage I squamous cell lung carcinoma. The material sequenced was peripheral blood, taken before any cancer treatment. CDR3 region: CASSLVRVVPGELFF. The CDR3, as DNA: TGTGCCAGCAGTTTGGTCAGGGTGGTTCCCGGGGAGCTGTTTTTT.